What follows are 3 T cell receptor beta chains derived from one specimen sequenced in a study of blood T cell repertoires in COVID-19. Libraries were prepared by immunoSEQ multiplex PCR; TCRdb keeps only in-frame clonotypes and omits some of them. The table includes approximately 120,000 clones, about 81% detected once. Sequencing was done on a sample of peripheral blood. Source of these receptors: a young man with COVID-19, enrolled during active disease.

The rearrangement joins TRBV7-9 to TRBJ1-1, with 7 positions matching TRBD1. Per germline, CDR1 SEHNR and CDR2 FQNEAQ (reference sequence). V was pared by 5 bases and J by 5 bases, with 11 bases of the junction left unmatched. The CDR3 spans 15 residues. The CDR3 DNA reads TGTGCCAGCAGCACCTCTCAGGGGGTTTTGACTGAAGCTTTCTTT. Its translation is CASSTSQGVLTEAFF. Complete variable domain (other parts from reference TRBV7-9 and TRBJ1-1): DTGVSQNPRHKITKRGQNVTFRCDPISEHNRLYWYRQTLGQGPEFLTYFQNEAQLEKSRLLSDRFSAERPKGSFSTLEIQRTEQGDSAMYLCASSTSQGVLTEAFFGQGTRLTVV.

The rearrangement links TRBV3-1 (or the pseudogene TRBV3-2) to TRBJ2-4; weak D call: TRBD2 (5 bases). V dropped 1 base and J dropped 10 bases, with 14 bases sitting between them. The CDR3 runs to 14 residues. Looked up from germline, CDR1 is LGHDT and CDR2 is YNNKEL (reference sequence). CDR3 DNA: TGTGCCAGCAGCCAAGCCCACAACTCGGGGATTCAGTACTTC. It is translated as CASSQAHNSGIQYF.

Notes on this clone: Distinct nucleotide sequences in the sample also encode this CDR3. The chain couples TRBV28 to TRBJ1-1; 7 bases align to TRBD1. The ends lost 4 bases at V and 0 bases at J; junction bases unmatched: 2. CDR1 is MDHEN, CDR2 SYDVKM, per germline. The CDR3 covers 14 residues. In nucleotides, the CDR3 is TGTGCCAGCAGTTCGACAGGGCTGAACACTGAAGCTTTCTTT. Its translation is CASSSTGLNTEAFF.